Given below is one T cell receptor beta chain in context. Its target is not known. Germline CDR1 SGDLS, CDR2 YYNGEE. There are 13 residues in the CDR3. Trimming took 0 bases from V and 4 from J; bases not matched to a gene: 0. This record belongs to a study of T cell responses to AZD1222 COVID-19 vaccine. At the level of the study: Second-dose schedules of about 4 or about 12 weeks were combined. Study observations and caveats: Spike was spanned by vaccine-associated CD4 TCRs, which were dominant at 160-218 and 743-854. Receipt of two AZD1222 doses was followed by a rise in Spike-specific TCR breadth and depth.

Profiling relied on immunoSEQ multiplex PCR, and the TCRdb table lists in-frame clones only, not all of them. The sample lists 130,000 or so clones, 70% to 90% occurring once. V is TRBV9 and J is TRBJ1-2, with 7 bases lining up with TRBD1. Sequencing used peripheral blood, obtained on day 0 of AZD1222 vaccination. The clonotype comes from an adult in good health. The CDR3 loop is CASSVDRGYGYTF. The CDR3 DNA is TGTGCCAGCAGCGTAGACAGGGGCTATGGCTACACCTTC.